The clone carrying this TCR beta chain was detected a few times. This sample was taken from a study of early T cells in non-severe SARS-CoV-2 infection. Germline V CDR1 and CDR2: LNHDA, SQIVND (reference sequence). The CDR3 extends over 14 amino acids. Trimming cost V 4 bases and J 4 bases, with 11 bases left between them. cDNA molecules, individually, were tagged with unique molecular identifiers. TCRdb analysed the 5' RACE reads with MiXCR anew, one entry per CDR3 protein. The data show roughly 55,000 distinct CDR3 sequences, just under 15% seen once. Sequenced here: whole blood, sampled at baseline. The chain joins TRBV19 to TRBJ2-1; D ambiguous. The source of this sequence is an adult who was a healthcare worker with PCR-confirmed SARS-CoV-2 infection or an uninfected control (not recorded which). This CDR3 reads CASSKMSQYNEQFF. The CDR3 DNA reads as TGTGCCAGTAGTAAGATGTCTCAGTACAATGAGCAGTTCTTC.